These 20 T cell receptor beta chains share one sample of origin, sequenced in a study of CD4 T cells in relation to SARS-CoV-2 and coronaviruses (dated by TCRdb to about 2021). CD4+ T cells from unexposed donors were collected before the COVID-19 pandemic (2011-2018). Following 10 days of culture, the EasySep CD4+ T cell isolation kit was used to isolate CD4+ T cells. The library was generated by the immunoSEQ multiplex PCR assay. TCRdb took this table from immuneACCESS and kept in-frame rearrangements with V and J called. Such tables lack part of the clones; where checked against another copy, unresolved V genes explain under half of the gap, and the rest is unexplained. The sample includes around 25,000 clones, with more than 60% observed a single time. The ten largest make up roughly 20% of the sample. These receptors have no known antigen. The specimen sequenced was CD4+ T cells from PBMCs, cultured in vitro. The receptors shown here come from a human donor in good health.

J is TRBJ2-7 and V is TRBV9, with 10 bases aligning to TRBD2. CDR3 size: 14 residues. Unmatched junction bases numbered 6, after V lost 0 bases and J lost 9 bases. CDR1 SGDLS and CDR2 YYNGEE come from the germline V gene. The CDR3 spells CASSVGASGSGQYF. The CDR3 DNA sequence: TGTGCCAGCAGCGTAGGCGCTAGCGGGAGCGGGCAGTACTTC.

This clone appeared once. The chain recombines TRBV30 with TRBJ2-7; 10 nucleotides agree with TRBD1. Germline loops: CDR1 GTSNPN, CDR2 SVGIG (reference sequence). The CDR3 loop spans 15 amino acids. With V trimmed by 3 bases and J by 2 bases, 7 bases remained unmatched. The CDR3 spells CAWSPGQGVPYEQYF. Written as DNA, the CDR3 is TGTGCCTGGAGCCCCGGACAGGGGGTTCCCTACGAGCAGTACTTC.

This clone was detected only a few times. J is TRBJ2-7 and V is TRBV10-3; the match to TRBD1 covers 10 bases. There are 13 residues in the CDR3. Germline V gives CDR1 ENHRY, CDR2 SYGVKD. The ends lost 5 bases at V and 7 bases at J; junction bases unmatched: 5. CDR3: CAISRDRGLEQYF. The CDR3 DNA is TGTGCCATCAGTCGCGACAGGGGGCTAGAGCAGTACTTC.

The CDR3 DNA reads as TGTGCCAGCAGCTTTTCGCCGACAAGTGGCGGCTACACCTTC. Its translation is CASSFSPTSGGYTF. The chain links TRBV7-3 to TRBJ1-2; D is uncertain. Trimming shortened V by 3 bases and J by 8 bases, and 16 bases separated the two germline ends. Germline CDR1 and CDR2: SGHTA and FQGTGA. The CDR3 covers 14 residues.

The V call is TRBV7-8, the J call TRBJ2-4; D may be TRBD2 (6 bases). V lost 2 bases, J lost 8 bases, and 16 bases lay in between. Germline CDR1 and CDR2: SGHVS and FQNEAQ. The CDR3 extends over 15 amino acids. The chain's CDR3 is CASSLRGGVKDIQYF. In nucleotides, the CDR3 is TGTGCCAGCAGCTTAAGGGGAGGAGTGAAGGACATTCAGTACTTC. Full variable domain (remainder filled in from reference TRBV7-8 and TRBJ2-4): GAGVSQSPRYKVAKRGQDVALRCDPISGHVSLFWYQQALGQGPEFLTYFQNEAQLDKSGLPSDRFFAERPEGSVSTLKIQRTQQEDSAVYLCASSLRGGVKDIQYFGAGTRLSVL.

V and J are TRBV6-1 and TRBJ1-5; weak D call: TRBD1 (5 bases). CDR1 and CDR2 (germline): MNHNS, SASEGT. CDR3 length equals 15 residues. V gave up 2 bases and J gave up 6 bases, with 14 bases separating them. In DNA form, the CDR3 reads TGTGCCAGCAGTGAACAACAGGATTCGGGTCAGCCCCAGCATTTT. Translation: CASSEQQDSGQPQHF.

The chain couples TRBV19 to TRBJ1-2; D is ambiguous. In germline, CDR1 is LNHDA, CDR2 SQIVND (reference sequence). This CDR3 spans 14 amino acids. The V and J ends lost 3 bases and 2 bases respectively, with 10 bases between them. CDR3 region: CASSIDRLNYGYTF. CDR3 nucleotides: TGTGCCAGTAGTATCGACCGCCTCAACTATGGCTACACCTTC.

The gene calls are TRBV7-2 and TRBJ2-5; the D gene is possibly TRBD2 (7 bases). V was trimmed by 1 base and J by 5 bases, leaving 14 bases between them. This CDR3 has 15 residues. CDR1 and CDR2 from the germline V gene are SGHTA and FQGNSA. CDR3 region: CASSLVGGRRETQYF. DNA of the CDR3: TGTGCCAGCAGCTTAGTCGGGGGGCGGAGGGAGACCCAGTACTTC.

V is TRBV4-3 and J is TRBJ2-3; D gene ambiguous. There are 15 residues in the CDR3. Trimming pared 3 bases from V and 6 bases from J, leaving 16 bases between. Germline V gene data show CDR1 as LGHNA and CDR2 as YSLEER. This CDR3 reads CASSQRRRAGDTQYF. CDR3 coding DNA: TGCGCCAGCAGCCAGAGGAGAAGGGCCGGGGATACGCAGTATTTT.

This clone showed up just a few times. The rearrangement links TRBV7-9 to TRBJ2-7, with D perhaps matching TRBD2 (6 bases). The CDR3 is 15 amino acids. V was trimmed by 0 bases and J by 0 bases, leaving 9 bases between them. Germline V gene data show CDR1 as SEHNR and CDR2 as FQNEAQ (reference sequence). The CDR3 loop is CASSLAPGLSYEQYF. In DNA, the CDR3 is TGTGCCAGCAGCTTAGCCCCGGGACTCTCCTACGAGCAGTACTTC.

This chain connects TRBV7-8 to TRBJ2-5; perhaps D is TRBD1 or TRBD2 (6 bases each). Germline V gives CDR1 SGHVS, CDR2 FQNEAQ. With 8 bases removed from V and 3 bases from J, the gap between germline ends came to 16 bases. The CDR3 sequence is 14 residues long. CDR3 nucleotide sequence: TGTGCCAGCTTTCCGGGGAGGACAGAAGAGACCCAGTACTTC. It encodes CASFPGRTEETQYF.

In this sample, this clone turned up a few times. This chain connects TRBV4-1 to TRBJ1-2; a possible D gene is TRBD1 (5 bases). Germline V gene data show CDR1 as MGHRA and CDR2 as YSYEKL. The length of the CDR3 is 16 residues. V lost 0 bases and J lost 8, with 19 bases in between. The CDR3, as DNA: TGCGCCAGCAGCCAAGATTGGGGGGTCCCTTTTGGCGGCTACACCTTC. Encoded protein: CASSQDWGVPFGGYTF.

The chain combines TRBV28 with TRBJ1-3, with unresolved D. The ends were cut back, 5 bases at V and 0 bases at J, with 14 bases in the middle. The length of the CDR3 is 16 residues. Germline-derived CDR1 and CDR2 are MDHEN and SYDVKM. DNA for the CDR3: TGTGCCAGCAGTATACTAGGACGGAGCTCTGGAAACACCATATATTTT. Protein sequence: CASSILGRSSGNTIYF. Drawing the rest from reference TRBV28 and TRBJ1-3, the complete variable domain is DVKVTQSSRYLVKRTGEKVFLECVQDMDHENMFWYRQDPGLGLRLIYFSYDVKMKEKGDIPEGYSVSREKKERFSLILESASTNQTSMYLCASSILGRSSGNTIYFGEGSWLTVV.

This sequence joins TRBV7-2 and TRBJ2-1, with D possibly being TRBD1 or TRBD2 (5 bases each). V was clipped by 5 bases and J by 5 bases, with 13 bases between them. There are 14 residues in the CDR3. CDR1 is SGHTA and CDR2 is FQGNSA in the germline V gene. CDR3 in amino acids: CASSPGRGDNEQFF. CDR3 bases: TGTGCCAGCAGCCCGGGACGCGGAGACAATGAGCAGTTCTTC.

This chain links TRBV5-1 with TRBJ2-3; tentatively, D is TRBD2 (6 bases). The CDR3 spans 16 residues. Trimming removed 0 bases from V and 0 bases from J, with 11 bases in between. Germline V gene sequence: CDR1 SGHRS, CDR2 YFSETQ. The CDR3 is CASSLDGGASTDTQYF. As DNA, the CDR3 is TGCGCCAGCAGCTTGGATGGCGGGGCTAGCACAGATACGCAGTATTTT. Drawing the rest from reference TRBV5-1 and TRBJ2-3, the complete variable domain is KAGVTQTPRYLIKTRGQQVTLSCSPISGHRSVSWYQQTPGQGLQFLFEYFSETQRNKGNFPGRFSGRQFSNSRSEMNVSTLELGDSALYLCASSLDGGASTDTQYFGPGTRLTVL.

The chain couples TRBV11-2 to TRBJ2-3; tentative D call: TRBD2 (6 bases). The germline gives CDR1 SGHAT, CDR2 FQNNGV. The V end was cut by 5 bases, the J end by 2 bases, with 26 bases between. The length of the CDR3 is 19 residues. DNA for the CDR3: TGTGCCAGCAGCCATAACTTAGGCGCGTGGGAGGAACCCACAGATACGCAGTATTTT. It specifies CASSHNLGAWEEPTDTQYF.

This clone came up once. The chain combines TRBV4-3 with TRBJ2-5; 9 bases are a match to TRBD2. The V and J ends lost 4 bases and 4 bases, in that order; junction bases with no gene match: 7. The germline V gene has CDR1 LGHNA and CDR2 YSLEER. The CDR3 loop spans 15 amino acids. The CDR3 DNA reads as TGCGCCAGCAGCCCCCTCGGCGGGGGGGCAGAGACCCAGTACTTC. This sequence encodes CASSPLGGGAETQYF.

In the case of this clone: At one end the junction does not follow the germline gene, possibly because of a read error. CDR3 sequence: CGSRDWQSNEKLFF. CDR3 in DNA: TGTGGCAGTCGGGATTGGCAGTCAAATGAAAAACTGTTTTTT. V and J are TRBV19 and TRBJ1-4, with D unresolved. The length of the CDR3 is 14 residues. CDR1 is LNHDA and CDR2 is SQIVND in the germline V gene (reference sequence). Filled out from reference TRBV19 and TRBJ1-4, the complete variable domain reads DGGITQSPKYLFRKEGQNVTLSCEQNLNHDAMYWYRQDPGQGLRLIYYSQIVNDFQKGDIAEGYSVSREKKESFPLTVTSAQKNPTAFYLCGSRDWQSNEKLFFGSGTQLSVL.

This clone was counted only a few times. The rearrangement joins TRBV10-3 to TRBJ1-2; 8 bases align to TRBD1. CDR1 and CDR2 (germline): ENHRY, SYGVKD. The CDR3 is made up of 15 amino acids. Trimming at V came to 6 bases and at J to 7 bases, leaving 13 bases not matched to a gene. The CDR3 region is CAIRWEPGQEAGYTF. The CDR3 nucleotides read TGTGCCATCAGATGGGAGCCGGGACAGGAGGCTGGCTACACCTTC.

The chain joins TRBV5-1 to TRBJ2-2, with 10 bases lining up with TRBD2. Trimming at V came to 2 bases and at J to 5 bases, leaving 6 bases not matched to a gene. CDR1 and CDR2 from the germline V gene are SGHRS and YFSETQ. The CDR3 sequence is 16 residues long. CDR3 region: CASSLKREGRTGELFF. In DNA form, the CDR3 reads TGCGCCAGCAGCTTAAAGCGGGAGGGCCGAACCGGGGAGCTGTTTTTT.